The rows below give T cell receptor beta chains drawn from one sample of a study of cytomegalovirus exposure and HLA in healthy donors. Sequencing was performed with immunoSEQ multiplex PCR; in TCRdb, only in-frame clones are kept and a portion is missing. The sample includes about 100,000 clones, about four fifths seen only once; the top ten take approximately 2%. The sequencing input was PBMCs. The receptor set was obtained from a woman aged 40-49 years in good health and CMV-seronegative. Both conserved end residues are part of each CDR3. The D gene is left open where the match is weak. Expanded clones get a size class; other rows say once, few or many, or leave the size out.

v_call	j_call	d_call	clone_size	cdr3_nt	cdr3_aa
TRBV11-2	TRBJ2-7	.	.	TGTGCCAGCAGCTTAGGAGGGCAGTACGAGCAGTACTTC	CASSLGGQYEQYF
TRBV18	TRBJ2-6	TRBD1	.	TGTGCCAGCTCGGGACAGGTCTCTGGGGCCAACGTCCTGACTTTC	CASSGQVSGANVLTF
TRBV6-5	TRBJ2-7	.	.	TGTGCCAGCAGCCCCTCTCAGGGGCCCTACGAGCAGTACTTC	CASSPSQGPYEQYF
TRBV15	TRBJ1-6	TRBD1	.	TGTGCCACCAGCACCAGACAGGGGGTAAATTCACCCCTCCACTTT	CATSTRQGVNSPLHF
TRBV9	TRBJ2-1	TRBD2	.	TGTGCCAGCAGCGTAGTCGGCGGGGGAGACAATGAGCAGTTCTTC	CASSVVGGGDNEQFF
TRBV6-4	TRBJ2-3	TRBD2	few	TGTGCCAGCAGGGCTTCAGCGGGAGCAGATACGCAGTATTTT	CASRASAGADTQYF
TRBV30	TRBJ1-5	.	.	TGTGCCTGGAGTGTCGGGTTGCCAAATCAGCCCCAGCATTTT	CAWSVGLPNQPQHF
TRBV15	TRBJ2-7	TRBD1	.	TGTGCCACCAGCAGAGAACAGGGGGCTAAAGAGCAGTACTTC	CATSREQGAKEQYF
TRBV11-2	TRBJ2-1	TRBD2	.	TGTGCCAGCAGCTTAGCGGCGGGCGGGAGCTCCTACAATGAGCAGTTCTTC	CASSLAAGGSSYNEQFF
TRBV6-4	TRBJ1-2	.	once	TGTGCCAGCAGTGAGGAGTTGGGCTATGGCTACACCTTC	CASSEELGYGYTF
TRBV28	TRBJ1-2	TRBD1	.	TGTGCCAGCAGTCCCTCCCTCGACAGGGGGCTTAACTATGGCTACACCTTC	CASSPSLDRGLNYGYTF
TRBV7-9	TRBJ2-2	TRBD1	.	TGTTCCAGCAGCTTAAACAGGGGAGTTACCGGGGAGCTGTTTTTT	CSSSLNRGVTGELFF
TRBV18	TRBJ1-1	.	few	TGTGCCAGCTCACCACCGTCGCAGGAAAACACTGAAGCTTTCTTT	CASSPPSQENTEAFF
TRBV10-2	TRBJ2-7	TRBD2	.	TGCGCCAGCCTGGGACTAGCGGGAGATTACGAGCAGTACTTC	CASLGLAGDYEQYF
TRBV29-1	TRBJ2-3	.	few	TGCAGCGTTGAAGACAGGGGTGTAGATACGCAGTATTTT	CSVEDRGVDTQYF
TRBV12-5	TRBJ2-6	.	.	TGTGCTAGTGGTTCGCACAGGGCTGGGGCCAACGTCCTGACTTTT	CASGSHRAGANVLTF
TRBV5-6	TRBJ2-7	.	.	TGTGCCAGCAGCTTGGTCTCAGATTACGAGCAGTACTTC	CASSLVSDYEQYF
TRBV6-5	TRBJ1-2	TRBD1	.	TGTGCCAGCAGTACTTTCGGGACAGGGGCGTATGGCTACACCTTC	CASSTFGTGAYGYTF
TRBV4-3	TRBJ2-1	TRBD1	.	TGCGCCAGCAGCCAAGATGAAGGGGGCGCCTACAATGAGCAGTTCTTC	CASSQDEGGAYNEQFF
TRBV22-1	TRBJ2-2	.	.	TGTCCTGGGAGCGCACGACAGCATAATTCGAACACCGGGGAGCTGTTTTTT	CPGSARQHNSNTGELFF
TRBV7-3	TRBJ2-3	TRBD2	.	TGTGCCAGCAGCCCTAATCCGGGACTAGCGGGTAGCACAGATACGCAGTATTTT	CASSPNPGLAGSTDTQYF
TRBV27	TRBJ2-1	TRBD2	.	TGTGCCAGCAGTTCAAGACTAGCGGGGGTAACAATGAAGCAGTTCTTC	CASSSRLAGVTMKQFF
TRBV30	TRBJ2-6	.	.	TGTGCCTGGTCAGGGTCTGGGGCCAACGTCCTGACTTTC	CAWSGSGANVLTF
TRBV9	TRBJ2-5	.	.	TGTGCCAGCAGCGTAGACGAGACTACGGCGGAGACCCAGTACTTC	CASSVDETTAETQYF
TRBV2	TRBJ2-5	TRBD2	.	TGTGCCAGCAAACAGGAGCTCCGCGGGGGAGAGACCCAGTACTTC	CASKQELRGGETQYF
TRBV21-1	TRBJ2-4	.	.	TGTGCCAGCAGCAAAGCCGGGGGAAGTGGCATTCAGTACTTC	CASSKAGGSGIQYF